This is a list of T cell receptor beta chains from one sample in a study of breast tumors, draining lymph nodes, adjacent tissues. TCRdb recomputed calls from the multiplex PCR reads with MiXCR, one row per CDR3 protein. The sample comprises fewer than 80,000 distinct CDR3 sequences, roughly 44% of which are singletons, and 8% to 9.5% rests with the top ten. The material sequenced was breast tumor tissue. These receptor sequences come from a female donor with breast cancer. Some clones in this sample may be carry-over from other donors' samples. Both conserved end residues are part of each CDR3. D genes are given only for firm matches. Rows may omit the clone size; those that give it use once, few, many or a size class.

D gene,J gene,clone size,V gene,CDR3 protein,CDR3 DNA
TRBD2,TRBJ2-1,many,TRBV7-8,CASSLNPSGRGRGEQFF,TGTGCCAGCAGCTTAAATCCGAGCGGGAGGGGCCGGGGCGAGCAGTTCTTC
TRBD1,TRBJ2-1,.,TRBV29-1,CSVRDRTLSEQFF,TGCAGCGTGCGGGACAGGACCCTAAGTGAGCAGTTCTTC
TRBD2,TRBJ2-1,.,TRBV7-2,CASSFEAGGGNEQFF,TGTGCCAGCAGCTTCGAGGCGGGAGGCGGGAATGAGCAGTTCTTC
.,TRBJ2-7,.,TRBV5-1,CASSPDALQVLRVDEQYF,TGCGCCAGCAGCCCGGACGCCTTACAGGTACTAAGAGTGGACGAGCAGTACTTC
TRBD2,TRBJ2-1,.,TRBV25-1,CASSDSGSDHEQFF,TGTGCCAGCAGTGATAGCGGGAGCGACCATGAGCAGTTCTTC
TRBD1,TRBJ1-3,few,TRBV27,CASSQTGAGNTIYF,TGTGCCAGCAGTCAAACAGGGGCTGGAAACACCATATATTTT
.,TRBJ1-3,many,TRBV6-6,CASSYDGTGNTIYF,TGTGCCAGCAGTTACGACGGTACTGGAAACACCATATATTTT
TRBD1,TRBJ2-2,.,TRBV5-1,CASSTGTGGNTGELFF,TGCGCCAGCAGCACGGGGACAGGAGGAAACACCGGGGAGCTGTTTTTT
.,TRBJ1-2,many,TRBV6-5,CASSYSGRGHCDF,TGTGCCAGCAGTTACTCGGGTCGGGGGCATTGCGACTTC
.,TRBJ1-2,many,TRBV5-5,CASSNRPFGRERWRGYTF,TGTGCCAGCAGCAATAGACCTTTCGGACGCGAAAGGTGGAGAGGCTACACCTTC
.,TRBJ2-4,.,TRBV20-1,CSVSGQGTKNIQYF,TGCAGTGTCAGCGGCCAGGGGACCAAAAACATTCAGTACTTC
TRBD2,TRBJ2-5,many,TRBV9,CASSVALAGGRQETQYF,TGTGCCAGCAGCGTAGCTCTAGCGGGGGGGCGGCAAGAGACCCAGTACTTC
TRBD1,TRBJ1-2,.,TRBV2,CASSASGTGGGVNGYTF,TGTGCCAGCAGTGCCTCCGGGACAGGGGGAGGCGTTAATGGCTACACCTTC
TRBD1,TRBJ1-4,many,TRBV7-9,CASSLGTGGNEKLFF,TGTGCCAGCAGCTTGGGGACAGGGGGGAATGAAAAACTGTTTTTT
TRBD1,TRBJ2-7,many,TRBV3-1,CASSRQGTISYEQYF,TGTGCCAGCAGCCGACAGGGAACGATCTCCTACGAGCAGTACTTC
TRBD1,TRBJ2-3,once,TRBV19,CASSTEDRGSTDTQYF,TGTGCCAGTAGTACCGAGGACAGGGGCAGCACAGATACGCAGTATTTT
.,TRBJ1-4,many,TRBV29-1,CSVYIPGSFVEKLFF,TGCAGCGTTTATATCCCGGGTTCCTTTGTCGAAAAACTGTTTTTT
TRBD1,TRBJ1-3,.,TRBV10-1,CASSLRAGQAGNTIYF,TGCGCCAGCAGCCTAAGAGCGGGACAGGCTGGAAACACCATATATTTT
TRBD2,TRBJ2-1,.,TRBV7-9,CASSSRLAEDYMYNEQFF,TGTGCCAGCAGCTCACGACTAGCGGAGGACTATATGTACAATGAGCAGTTCTTC
.,TRBJ1-2,many,TRBV7-8,CASSLEQYGYTF,TGTGCCAGCAGCTTAGAACAATATGGCTACACCTTC
TRBD1,TRBJ1-2,medium-sized,TRBV15,CATSRPRTGKANYGYTF,TGTGCCACCAGCAGACCGCGGACAGGGAAAGCTAACTATGGCTACACCTTC
.,TRBJ2-7,many,TRBV9,CASSRTQGWYEQYF,TGTGCCAGCAGCCGAACCCAGGGGTGGTACGAGCAGTACTTC
.,TRBJ2-2,many,TRBV12-5,CASGSEFWGTGELFF,TGTGCTAGTGGTTCGGAGTTTTGGGGCACCGGGGAGCTGTTTTTT
.,TRBJ2-3,.,TRBV24-1,CATGEDSGTDTQYF,TGTGCCACCGGCGAAGATAGCGGCACAGATACGCAGTATTTT
.,TRBJ2-1,.,TRBV5-6,CASSFWRGANEQFF,TGTGCCAGCAGCTTCTGGAGGGGGGCCAATGAGCAGTTCTTC
TRBD2,TRBJ2-3,many,TRBV5-1,CASSLATSLADTQYF,TGCGCCAGCAGCTTGGCGACTAGCTTGGCAGATACGCAGTATTTT
.,TRBJ2-3,many,TRBV19,CASNRPGYTDTQYF,TGTGCCAGTAATCGGCCGGGGTACACAGATACGCAGTATTTT
TRBD2,TRBJ2-7,medium-sized,TRBV15,CATSRDFAGGTSYEQYF,TGTGCCACCAGCAGAGATTTCGCGGGGGGAACCTCCTACGAGCAGTACTTC
.,TRBJ1-2,.,TRBV9,CASSAGSGAGGYTF,TGTGCCAGCAGCGCCGGATCTGGGGCAGGGGGCTACACCTTC
TRBD2,TRBJ2-2,many,TRBV5-1,CASSLDGRGFTGELFF,TGCGCCAGCAGCTTGGACGGGCGGGGGTTCACCGGGGAGCTGTTTTTT
.,TRBJ1-6,many,TRBV6-4,CASSESWGNSPLHF,TGTGCCAGCAGTGAATCTTGGGGTAATTCACCCCTCCACTTT
.,TRBJ2-3,few,TRBV30,CAWSPGQPGPDTQYF,TGTGCCTGGAGTCCCGGACAGCCAGGGCCAGATACGCAGTATTTT
.,TRBJ1-4,.,TRBV9,CASSVVGTRNEKLFF,TGTGCCAGCAGCGTAGTCGGGACTCGTAATGAAAAACTGTTTTTT